The 17 T cell receptor beta chains given below trace back to one sample, sequenced in a study of T cell responses to AZD1222 COVID-19 vaccine. Sequenced by immunoSEQ multiplex PCR; TCRdb stores in-frame clones only, minus some. The sample has fewer than 150,000 clones, 80% to 95% seen once. The material was peripheral blood, obtained on day 0 of AZD1222 vaccination. The origin of the receptors is an adult in good health.

The chain is built from TRBV19 and TRBJ2-7, with 9 positions matching TRBD1. This CDR3 region has 14 residues. CDR1 and CDR2 (germline): LNHDA, SQIVND (reference sequence). The ends lost 3 bases at V and 5 bases at J; junction bases unmatched: 5. The CDR3 coding sequence is TGTGCCAGTAGTATTCGGGACAGGGTAAACGAGCAGTACTTC. Its translation: CASSIRDRVNEQYF.

The chain has TRBV5-8 and TRBJ1-1, with 7 nucleotides matching TRBD1. Germline CDR1 is SGHTS and CDR2 is YDEGEE. The CDR3 spans 14 residues. V was clipped by 3 bases and J by 4 bases; unmatched bases: 6. The CDR3 protein is CASSSTGLGTEAFF. The CDR3, as DNA: TGTGCCAGCAGCTCGACAGGGTTGGGCACTGAAGCTTTCTTT.

The chain links TRBV28 to TRBJ2-6, with D perhaps matching TRBD1 (8 bases). Trimming removed 7 bases from V and 3 bases from J, with 13 bases in between. Per germline, CDR1 MDHEN and CDR2 SYDVKM. CDR3 length: 15 amino acids. The CDR3 DNA reads TGTGCCAGCATCACAGGGGGGGATGGGGCCAACGTCCTGACTTTC. Translation gives CASITGGDGANVLTF. Looking up the rest from reference TRBV28 and TRBJ2-6 gives the full variable domain: DVKVTQSSRYLVKRTGEKVFLECVQDMDHENMFWYRQDPGLGLRLIYFSYDVKMKEKGDIPEGYSVSREKKERFSLILESASTNQTSMYLCASITGGDGANVLTFGAGSRLTVL.

This clone appeared once. The rearrangement joins TRBV29-1 to TRBJ2-5; TRBD2 matches 10 bases. The V gene's germline CDR1 is SQVTM and CDR2 ANQGSEA. The CDR3 consists of 14 residues. With 5 bases clipped from V and 4 bases from J, the junction kept 7 bases outside the gene matches. CDR3 coding DNA: TGCAGCGTTTTACACCTAGCGGGAGCAGAGACCCAGTACTTC. It yields the protein CSVLHLAGAETQYF.

The CDR3 loop reads CASSPPQGYEQYF. The CDR3 DNA is TGTGCCAGCTCACCACCGCAGGGCTACGAGCAGTACTTC. J is TRBJ2-7 and V is TRBV18; D may be TRBD1 (5 bases). CDR1 and CDR2 from the germline V gene are KGHSH and LQKENI. This CDR3 region has 13 residues. Trimming removed 0 bases from V and 3 bases from J, with 6 bases in between.

V and J are TRBV4-2 and TRBJ2-5; TRBD1 matches 7 bases. With 5 bases clipped from V and 5 bases from J, the junction kept 8 bases outside the gene matches. This CDR3 region has 14 residues. Germline V CDR1 and CDR2: LGHNA, YNFKEQ. In DNA form, the CDR3 reads TGTGCCAGCAGCTATGGACAGGCAGGGGAGACCCAGTACTTC. This codes for CASSYGQAGETQYF.

V is TRBV19 and J is TRBJ2-2; 7 bases fit TRBD2. The germline V gene encodes CDR1 LNHDA and CDR2 SQIVND (reference sequence). V trimming: 7 bases; J trimming: 1 base; junction bases outside the gene matches: 6. CDR3 length: 15 residues. The CDR3 nucleotides read TGTGCCAGTATGTTTAGCGGGCTGAACACCGGGGAGCTGTTTTTT. It encodes CASMFSGLNTGELFF.

This clone was detected once. This sequence joins TRBV9 and TRBJ1-4, with D hard to call. The germline V gene has CDR1 SGDLS and CDR2 YYNGEE. The V and J ends lost 0 bases and 5 bases respectively, with 8 bases between them. The CDR3 length is 14 residues. As DNA, the CDR3 is TGTGCCAGCAGCGTAGGAGGCAGGAATGAAAAACTGTTTTTT. Protein sequence: CASSVGGRNEKLFF. The full variable domain, in which reference TRBV9 and TRBJ1-4 provide the parts outside the CDR3, is DSGVTQTPKHLITATGQRVTLRCSPRSGDLSVYWYQQSLDQGLQFLIQYYNGEERAKGNILERFSAQQFPDLHSELNLSSLELGDSALYFCASSVGGRNEKLFFGSGTQLSVL.

The J gene is TRBJ2-3, the V gene TRBV28, with unresolved D. The CDR3 is made up of 17 amino acids. The germline gives CDR1 MDHEN, CDR2 SYDVKM. V was trimmed by 5 bases and J by 0 bases, leaving 18 bases between them. The DNA for the CDR3 is TGTGCCAGCAGTCCATGGGCCTGGGCCGGTAGCACAGATACGCAGTATTTT. This encodes CASSPWAWAGSTDTQYF.

The genes are TRBV19 and TRBJ1-5; 11 bases align to TRBD1. CDR1 and CDR2 (germline): LNHDA, SQIVND (reference sequence). Trimming took 6 bases from V and 6 from J; bases not matched to a gene: 7. The CDR3 runs to 15 residues. The CDR3 coding sequence is TGTGCCAGTAGCCTCGGACAGGGGGCAGGTCAGCCCCAGCATTTT. This sequence encodes CASSLGQGAGQPQHF.

This rearrangement joins TRBV6-5 to TRBJ2-4, with no clear D. Germline-derived CDR1 and CDR2 are MNHEY and SVGAGI. CDR3 length: 15 residues. V was cut by 6 bases and J by 0 bases, with 12 bases left in between. CDR3 DNA: TGTGCCAGCAGCCCCGTAGAAGGAGCCAAAAACATTCAGTACTTC. Translating gives CASSPVEGAKNIQYF.

The gene calls are TRBV5-1 and TRBJ2-1; no reliable D call. V was pared by 6 bases and J by 0 bases, with 13 bases between. This CDR3 spans 15 amino acids. The V gene's germline CDR1 is SGHRS and CDR2 YFSETQ. CDR3 coding DNA: TGCGCCAGCATTCTATCTTTGGGCTCCTACAATGAGCAGTTCTTC. Protein sequence: CASILSLGSYNEQFF.

The genes are TRBV7-9 and TRBJ2-3; 9 nucleotides match TRBD1. The germline CDR1 and CDR2 sequences are SEHNR and FQNEAQ (reference sequence). The CDR3 is 14 amino acids. Germline trimming cut 10 bases from V and 0 bases from J; bases unmatched to any gene: 5. The CDR3 here is CATNRGLSTDTQYF. The CDR3 nucleotides are TGTGCCACTAACAGGGGGCTAAGCACAGATACGCAGTATTTT.

The genes are TRBV5-1 and TRBJ1-1; D is ambiguous. CDR3 length: 14 residues. Germline-derived CDR1 and CDR2 are SGHRS and YFSETQ. V was shortened by 3 bases and J by 1 base, with 10 bases between the two germline ends. CDR3 loop: CASSSDVANTEAFF. CDR3 bases: TGCGCCAGCAGCTCGGACGTTGCGAACACTGAAGCTTTCTTT.

The genes are TRBV28 and TRBJ1-2, with D unclear. The CDR3 is 15 amino acids. In germline, CDR1 is MDHEN, CDR2 SYDVKM. V shed 6 bases and J shed 4 bases, with 18 bases lying between them. The CDR3 loop is CASSPVQVLIYGYTF. In DNA, the CDR3 is TGTGCCAGCAGCCCCGTCCAGGTCCTAATCTATGGCTACACCTTC.

This sequence joins TRBV2 and TRBJ1-1; 7 bases agree with TRBD1. The CDR3 totals 10 residues. Germline loops: CDR1 SNHLY, CDR2 FYNNEI. The V and J ends lost 10 bases and 6 bases, in that order; junction bases with no gene match: 2. CDR3 loop: CATGGAEAFF. In DNA, the CDR3 is TGTGCCACAGGGGGAGCTGAAGCTTTCTTT.

This chain joins TRBV24-1 and TRBJ2-1; 12 bases are a match to TRBD2. CDR1 and CDR2 (germline): KGHDR, SFDVKD. This CDR3 spans 17 amino acids. Trimming at V came to 0 bases and at J to 9 bases, leaving 8 bases not matched to a gene. CDR3 protein: CATSDLGLAGGGSEQFF. CDR3 nucleotide sequence: TGTGCCACCAGTGATTTGGGGCTAGCGGGAGGGGGTAGTGAGCAGTTCTTC.